This record covers a single T cell receptor beta chain. The CDR3 is 13 amino acids. The V and J ends lost 5 bases and 4 bases, in that order; junction bases with no gene match: 3. Germline V gene sequence: CDR1 MNHEY, CDR2 SMNVEV (reference sequence). The data stem from a study of cytomegalovirus exposure and HLA in healthy donors. Measured with immunoSEQ multiplex PCR; TCRdb has only the in-frame clones, and not every one. This table holds 110,000 to 150,000 clones, about 95% found once. This receptor was obtained from a young man in good health and CMV-seropositive. Sequencing was performed on PBMCs. The chain carries TRBV27 and TRBJ2-5; the match to TRBD1 covers 8 bases. CDR3 bases: TGTGCCAGCAGTCCTGGACAGGGAGAGACCCAGTACTTC. It encodes CASSPGQGETQYF.